This T cell receptor beta chain originates from a study of blood T cells in healthy people across ages. Findings of the study overall: Not knowing donor CMV status may have confounded expanded clonotype changes. Diversity estimates from one million T cells were considered underestimates. With age, beta diversity per million T cells declined roughly linearly, significantly by about 40.

Germline-derived CDR1 and CDR2 are MRHNA and SNTAGT. Trimming cost V 2 bases and J 0 bases, with 8 bases left between them. This CDR3 region has 16 residues. In the case of this clonotype: Its matching antigen is unknown.

Then a second PCR, running roughly 7 to 11 cycles, was carried out with a sample-barcoded 5' primer and a J-beta primer mix. MiXCR was run by TCRdb on the 5' RACE reads, yielding one entry per CDR3 protein. The table has roughly 1.4 million distinct CDR3 sequences, 59% seen once; the top ten hold roughly 6.3%. The chain is built from TRBV6-4 and TRBJ2-6, with a tentative D call TRBD2 (6 bases). The sample comprised blood. The clonotype comes from a man aged 18 to 30 in good health. As DNA, the CDR3 is TGTGCCAGCAGTGACGGAGGGATCTCTGGGGCCAACGTCCTGACTTTC. It encodes CASSDGGISGANVLTF.